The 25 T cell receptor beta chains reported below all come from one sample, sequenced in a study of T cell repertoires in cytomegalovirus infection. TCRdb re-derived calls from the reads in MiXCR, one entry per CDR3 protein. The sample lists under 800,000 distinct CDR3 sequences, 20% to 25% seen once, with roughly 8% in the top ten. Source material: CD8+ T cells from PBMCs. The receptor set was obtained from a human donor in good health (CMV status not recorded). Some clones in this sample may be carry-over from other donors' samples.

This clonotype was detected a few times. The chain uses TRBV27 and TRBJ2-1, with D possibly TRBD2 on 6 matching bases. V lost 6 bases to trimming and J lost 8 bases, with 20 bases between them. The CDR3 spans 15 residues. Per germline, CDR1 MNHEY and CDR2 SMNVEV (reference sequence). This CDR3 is CASRQIRTIFDEQFF. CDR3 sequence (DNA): TGTGCCAGCAGACAAATCCGGACTATTTTCGATGAGCAGTTCTTC.

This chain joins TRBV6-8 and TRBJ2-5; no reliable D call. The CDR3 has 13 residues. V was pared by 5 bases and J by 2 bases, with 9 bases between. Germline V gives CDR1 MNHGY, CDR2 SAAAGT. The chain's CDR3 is CASSPLEQETQYF. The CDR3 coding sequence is TGTGCCAGCAGTCCCCTGGAGCAAGAGACCCAGTACTTC.

CDR3 region: CASWDGLNGYTF. As DNA, the CDR3 is TGTGCCAGCTGGGACGGACTAAATGGCTACACCTTC. This sequence joins TRBV2 and TRBJ1-2; tentative D call: TRBD1 (5 bases). Germline V lookup: CDR1 SNHLY, CDR2 FYNNEI. The CDR3 extends over 12 amino acids. The V and J ends lost 8 bases and 6 bases respectively, with 13 bases between them.

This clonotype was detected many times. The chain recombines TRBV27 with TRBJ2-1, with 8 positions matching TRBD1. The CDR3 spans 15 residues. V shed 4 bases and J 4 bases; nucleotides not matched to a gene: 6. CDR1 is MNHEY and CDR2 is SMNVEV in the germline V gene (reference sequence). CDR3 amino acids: CASSSGTGIYNEQFF. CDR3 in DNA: TGTGCCAGCAGTTCCGGGACAGGTATTTACAATGAGCAGTTCTTC.

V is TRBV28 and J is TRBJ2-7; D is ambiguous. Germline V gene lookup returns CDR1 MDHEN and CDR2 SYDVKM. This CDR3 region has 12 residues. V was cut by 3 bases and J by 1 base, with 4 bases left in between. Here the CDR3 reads CASSFYSYEQYF. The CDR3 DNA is TGTGCCAGCAGTTTCTATTCCTACGAGCAGTACTTC.

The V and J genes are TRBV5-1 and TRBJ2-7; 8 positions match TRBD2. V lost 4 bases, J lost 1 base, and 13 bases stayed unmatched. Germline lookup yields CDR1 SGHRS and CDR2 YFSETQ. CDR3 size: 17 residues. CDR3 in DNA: TGCGCCAGCAGCCTAACCTCCGGGACTAGTCGGTCCTACGAGCAGTACGTC. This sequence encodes CASSLTSGTSRSYEQYV.

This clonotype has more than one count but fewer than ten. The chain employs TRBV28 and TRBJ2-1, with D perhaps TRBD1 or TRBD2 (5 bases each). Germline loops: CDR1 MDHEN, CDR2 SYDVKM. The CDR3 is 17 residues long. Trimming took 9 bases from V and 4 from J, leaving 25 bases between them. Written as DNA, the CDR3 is TGTGCCAGTCAATTCAGGGTAAGGGGCTCGGGATACAATGAGCAGTTCTTC. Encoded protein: CASQFRVRGSGYNEQFF.

As DNA, the CDR3 is TGTGCCAGCAGCCAAGATCGGTCAGTTTATGGCTACACCTTC. Protein: CASSQDRSVYGYTF. The rearrangement uses TRBV14 and TRBJ1-2; unclear D gene. V lost 0 bases and J lost 5, with 10 bases in between. The CDR3 runs 14 residues. Germline CDR1 and CDR2: SGHDN and FVKESK. Using reference TRBV14 and TRBJ1-2 for the parts outside the CDR3, the full variable domain is EAGVTQFPSHSVIEKGQTVTLRCDPISGHDNLYWYRRVMGKEIKFLLHFVKESKQDESGMPNNRFLAERTGGTYSTLKVQPAELEDSGVYFCASSQDRSVYGYTFGSGTRLTVV.

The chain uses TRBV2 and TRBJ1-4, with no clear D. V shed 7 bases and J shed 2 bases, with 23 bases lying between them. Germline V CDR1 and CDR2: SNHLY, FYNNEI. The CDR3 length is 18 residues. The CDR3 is CASTILFDPERTNEKLFF. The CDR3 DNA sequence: TGTGCCAGCACTATACTGTTCGACCCGGAGAGGACTAATGAAAAACTGTTTTTT. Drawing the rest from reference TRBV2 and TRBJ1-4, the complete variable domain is EPEVTQTPSHQVTQMGQEVILRCVPISNHLYFYWYRQILGQKVEFLVSFYNNEISEKSEIFDDQFSVERPDGSNFTLKIRSTKLEDSAMYFCASTILFDPERTNEKLFFGSGTQLSVL.

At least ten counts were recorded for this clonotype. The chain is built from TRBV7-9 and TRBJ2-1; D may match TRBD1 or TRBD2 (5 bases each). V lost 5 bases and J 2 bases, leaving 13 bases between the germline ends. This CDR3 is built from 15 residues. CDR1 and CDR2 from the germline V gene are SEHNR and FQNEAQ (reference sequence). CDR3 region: CASSTGQGAYNEQFF. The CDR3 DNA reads TGTGCCAGCAGCACCGGGCAGGGAGCCTACAATGAGCAGTTCTTC.

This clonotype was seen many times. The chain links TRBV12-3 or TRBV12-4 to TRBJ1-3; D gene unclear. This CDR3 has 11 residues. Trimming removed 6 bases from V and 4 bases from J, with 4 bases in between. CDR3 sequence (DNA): TGTGCCAGCAGGGAAGGAAACACCATATATTTT. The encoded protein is CASREGNTIYF.

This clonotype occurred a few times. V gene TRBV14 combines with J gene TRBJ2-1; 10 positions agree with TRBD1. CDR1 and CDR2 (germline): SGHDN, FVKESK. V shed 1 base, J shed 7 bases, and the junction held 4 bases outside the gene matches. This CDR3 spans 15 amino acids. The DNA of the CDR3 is TGTGCCAGCAGCCAAGGACAGGGGGCCGGGAATGAGCAGTTCTTC. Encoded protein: CASSQGQGAGNEQFF.

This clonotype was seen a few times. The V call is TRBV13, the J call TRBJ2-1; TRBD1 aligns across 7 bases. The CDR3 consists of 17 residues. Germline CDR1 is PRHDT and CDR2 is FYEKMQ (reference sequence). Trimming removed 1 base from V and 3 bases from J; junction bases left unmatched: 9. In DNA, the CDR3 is TGTGCCAGCAGCTTAGAAGGTGGGGCAGGGGGCTACAATGAGCAGTTCTTC. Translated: CASSLEGGAGGYNEQFF.

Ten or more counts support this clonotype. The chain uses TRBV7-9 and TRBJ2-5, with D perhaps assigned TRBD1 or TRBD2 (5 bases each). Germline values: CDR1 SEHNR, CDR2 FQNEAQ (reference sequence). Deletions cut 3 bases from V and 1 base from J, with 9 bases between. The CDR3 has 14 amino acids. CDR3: CASSFSGPQETQYF. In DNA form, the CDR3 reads TGTGCCAGCAGCTTTTCGGGACCCCAAGAGACCCAGTACTTC.

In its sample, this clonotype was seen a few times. CDR3 residues: CASSRATGELFF. The CDR3 DNA follows: TGTGCCAGCAGCAGGGCGACCGGGGAGCTGTTTTTT. The rearrangement joins TRBV6-6 to TRBJ2-2, with D perhaps TRBD1 (5 bases). The CDR3 runs to 12 residues. V lost 6 bases, J lost 5 bases, and 7 bases lay in between. Germline CDR1 and CDR2: MNHNY and SVGAGI (reference sequence).

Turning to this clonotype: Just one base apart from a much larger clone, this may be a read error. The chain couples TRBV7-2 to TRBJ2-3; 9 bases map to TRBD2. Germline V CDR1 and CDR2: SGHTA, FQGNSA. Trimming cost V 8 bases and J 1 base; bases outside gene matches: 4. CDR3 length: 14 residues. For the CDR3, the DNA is TGTGCCAGCGGCGGGACTAGCCGCACAGATACGCAGTATTTT. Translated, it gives CASGGTSRTDTQYF.

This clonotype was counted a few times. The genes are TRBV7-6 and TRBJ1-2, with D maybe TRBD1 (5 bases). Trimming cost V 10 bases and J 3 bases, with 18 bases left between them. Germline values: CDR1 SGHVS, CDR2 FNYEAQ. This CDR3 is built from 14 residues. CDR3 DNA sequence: TGTGCCACGCCCGAGGCAGGGCGGGACTATGGCTACACCTTC. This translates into CATPEAGRDYGYTF.

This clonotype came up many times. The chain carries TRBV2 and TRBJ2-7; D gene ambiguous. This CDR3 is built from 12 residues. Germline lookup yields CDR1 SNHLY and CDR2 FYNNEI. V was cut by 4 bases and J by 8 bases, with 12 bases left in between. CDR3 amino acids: CASSVSLFQQYV. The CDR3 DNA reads TGTGCCAGCAGTGTGAGTCTATTCCAGCAGTACGTC.

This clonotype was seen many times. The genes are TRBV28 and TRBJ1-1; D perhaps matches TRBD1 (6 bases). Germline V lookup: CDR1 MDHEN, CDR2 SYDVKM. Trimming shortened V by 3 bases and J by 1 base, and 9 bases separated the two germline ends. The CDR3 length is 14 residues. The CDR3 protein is CASSFRQANTEAFF. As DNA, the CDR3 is TGTGCCAGCAGTTTCCGACAGGCGAACACTGAAGCTTTCTTT.

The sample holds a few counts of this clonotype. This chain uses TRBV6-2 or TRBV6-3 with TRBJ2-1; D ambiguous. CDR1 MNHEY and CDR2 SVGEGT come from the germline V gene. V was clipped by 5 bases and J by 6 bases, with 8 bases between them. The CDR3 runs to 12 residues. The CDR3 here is CASSQFSNEQFF. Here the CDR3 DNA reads TGTGCCAGCAGTCAATTCAGCAATGAGCAGTTCTTC.

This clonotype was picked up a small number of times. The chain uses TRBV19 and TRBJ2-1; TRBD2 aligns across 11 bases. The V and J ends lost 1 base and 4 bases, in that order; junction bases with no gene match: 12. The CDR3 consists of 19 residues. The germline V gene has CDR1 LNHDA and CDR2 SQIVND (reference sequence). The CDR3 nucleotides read TGTGCCAGTAGTATAGGGGGGCTAGCGGGGGGCGTGAAGTACAATGAGCAGTTCTTC. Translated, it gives CASSIGGLAGGVKYNEQFF.

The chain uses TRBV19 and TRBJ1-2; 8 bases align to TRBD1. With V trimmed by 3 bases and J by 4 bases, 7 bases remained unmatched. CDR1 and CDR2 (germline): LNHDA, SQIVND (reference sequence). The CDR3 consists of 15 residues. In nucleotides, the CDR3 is TGTGCCAGTAGTATGGATGGACAGGGACCCTATGGCTACACCTTC. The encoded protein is CASSMDGQGPYGYTF.

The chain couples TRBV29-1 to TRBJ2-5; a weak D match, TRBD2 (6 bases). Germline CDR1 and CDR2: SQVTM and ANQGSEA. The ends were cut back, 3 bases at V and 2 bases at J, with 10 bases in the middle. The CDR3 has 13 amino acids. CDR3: CSVDRRGQETQYF. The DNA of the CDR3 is TGCAGCGTTGACCGGCGGGGACAAGAGACCCAGTACTTC.

The CDR3 nucleotides are TGCAGTGCTAGAGATCTCCTAGGGACGGATACGCAGTATTTT. Residues: CSARDLLGTDTQYF. This rearrangement joins TRBV20-1 to TRBJ2-3, with D perhaps TRBD1 or TRBD2 (5 bases each). In germline, CDR1 is DFQATT, CDR2 SNEGSKA (reference sequence). The length of the CDR3 is 14 residues. The ends were cut back, 0 bases at V and 6 bases at J, with 13 bases in the middle.

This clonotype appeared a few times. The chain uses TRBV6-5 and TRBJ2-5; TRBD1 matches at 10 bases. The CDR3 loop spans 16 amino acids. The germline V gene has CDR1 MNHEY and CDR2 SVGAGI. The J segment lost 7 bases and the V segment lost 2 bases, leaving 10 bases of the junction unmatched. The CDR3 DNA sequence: TGTGCCAGCAGTTACGGGGGACAGGGGAGCTTTGGGACCCAGTACTTC. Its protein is CASSYGGQGSFGTQYF.